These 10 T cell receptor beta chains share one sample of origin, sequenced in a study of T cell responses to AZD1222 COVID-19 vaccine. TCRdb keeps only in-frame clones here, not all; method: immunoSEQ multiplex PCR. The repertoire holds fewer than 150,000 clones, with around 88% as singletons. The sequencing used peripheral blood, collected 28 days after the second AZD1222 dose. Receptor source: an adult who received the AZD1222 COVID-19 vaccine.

CDR3 region: CASRTRQGSSPYGYTF. In DNA, the CDR3 is TGTGCCAGCAGGACTCGACAGGGGAGTTCACCCTATGGCTACACCTTC. This chain joins TRBV5-4 and TRBJ1-2; TRBD1 matches 8 bases. V was pared by 5 bases and J by 4 bases, with 13 bases of the junction left unmatched. The V gene's germline CDR1 is SGHNT and CDR2 YYREEE (reference sequence). The CDR3 consists of 16 residues. Full variable domain (remainder filled in from reference TRBV5-4 and TRBJ1-2): ETGVTQSPTHLIKTRGQQVTLRCSSQSGHNTVSWYQQALGQGPQFIFQYYREEENGRGNFPPRFSGLQFPNYSSELNVNALELDDSALYLCASRTRQGSSPYGYTFGSGTRLTVV.

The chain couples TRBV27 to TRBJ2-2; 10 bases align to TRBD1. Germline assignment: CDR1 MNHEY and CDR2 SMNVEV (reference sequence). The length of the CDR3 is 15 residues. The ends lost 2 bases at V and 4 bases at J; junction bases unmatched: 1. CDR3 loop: CASSLGTGVTGELFF. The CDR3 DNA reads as TGTGCCAGCAGTTTAGGGACAGGGGTCACCGGGGAGCTGTTTTTT.

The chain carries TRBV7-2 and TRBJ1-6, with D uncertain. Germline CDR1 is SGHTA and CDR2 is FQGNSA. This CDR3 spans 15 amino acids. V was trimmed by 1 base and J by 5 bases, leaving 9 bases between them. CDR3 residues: CASSLVASNNSPLHF. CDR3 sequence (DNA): TGTGCCAGCAGCTTAGTCGCTTCGAATAATTCACCCCTCCACTTT.

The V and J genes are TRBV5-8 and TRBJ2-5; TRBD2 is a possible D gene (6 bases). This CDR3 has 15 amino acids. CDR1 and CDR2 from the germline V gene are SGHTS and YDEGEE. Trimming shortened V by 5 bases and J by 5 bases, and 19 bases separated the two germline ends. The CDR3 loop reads CASRSDGGLEETQYF. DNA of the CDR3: TGTGCCAGCAGGTCCGACGGAGGGTTGGAGGAGACCCAGTACTTC. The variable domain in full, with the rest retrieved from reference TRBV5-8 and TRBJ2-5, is EAGVTQSPTHLIKTRGQQATLRCSPISGHTSVYWYQQALGLGLQFLLWYDEGEERNRGNFPPRFSGRQFPNYSSELNVNALELEDSALYLCASRSDGGLEETQYFGPGTRLLVL.

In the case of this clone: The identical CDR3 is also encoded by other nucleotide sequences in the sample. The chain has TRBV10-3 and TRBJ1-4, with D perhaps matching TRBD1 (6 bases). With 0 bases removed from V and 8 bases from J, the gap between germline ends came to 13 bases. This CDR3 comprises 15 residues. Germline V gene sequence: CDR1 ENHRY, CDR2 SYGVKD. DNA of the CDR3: TGTGCCATCAGTGAGTCACAGGGTGCCGGAGAAAAACTGTTTTTT. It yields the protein CAISESQGAGEKLFF.

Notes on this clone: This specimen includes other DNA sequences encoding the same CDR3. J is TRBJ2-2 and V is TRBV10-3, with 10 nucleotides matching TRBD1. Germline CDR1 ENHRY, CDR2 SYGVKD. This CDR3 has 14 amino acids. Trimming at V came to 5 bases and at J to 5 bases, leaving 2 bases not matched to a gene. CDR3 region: CAISPGQGTGELFF. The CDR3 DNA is TGTGCCATCAGTCCGGGACAGGGGACCGGGGAGCTGTTTTTT.

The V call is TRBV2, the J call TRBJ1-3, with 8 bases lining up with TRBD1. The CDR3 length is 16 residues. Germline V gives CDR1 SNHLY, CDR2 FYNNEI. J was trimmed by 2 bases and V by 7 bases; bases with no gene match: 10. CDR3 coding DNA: TGTGCCAGCAAACCGAACCAGGGGGCGGCTGGAAACACCATATATTTT. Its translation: CASKPNQGAAGNTIYF.

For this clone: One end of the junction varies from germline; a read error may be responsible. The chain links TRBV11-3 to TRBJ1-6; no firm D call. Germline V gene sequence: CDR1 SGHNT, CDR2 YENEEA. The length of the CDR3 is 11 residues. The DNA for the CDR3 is TGTGCCATCCCACAAGCCGGGTACGATGTTTTT. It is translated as CAIPQAGYDVF.

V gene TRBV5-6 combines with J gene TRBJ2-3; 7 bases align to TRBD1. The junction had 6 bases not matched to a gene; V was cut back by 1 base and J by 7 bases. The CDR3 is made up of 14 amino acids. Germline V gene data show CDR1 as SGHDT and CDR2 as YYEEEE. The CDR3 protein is CASSLRDRPNTQYF. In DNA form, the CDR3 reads TGTGCCAGCAGCTTGAGGGACAGACCAAATACGCAGTATTTT.

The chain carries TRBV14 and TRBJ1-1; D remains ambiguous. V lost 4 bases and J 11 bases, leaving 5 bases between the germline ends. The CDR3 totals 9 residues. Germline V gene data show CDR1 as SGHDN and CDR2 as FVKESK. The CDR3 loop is CASSPSAFF. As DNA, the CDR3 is TGTGCCAGCAGCCCCAGCGCTTTCTTT.